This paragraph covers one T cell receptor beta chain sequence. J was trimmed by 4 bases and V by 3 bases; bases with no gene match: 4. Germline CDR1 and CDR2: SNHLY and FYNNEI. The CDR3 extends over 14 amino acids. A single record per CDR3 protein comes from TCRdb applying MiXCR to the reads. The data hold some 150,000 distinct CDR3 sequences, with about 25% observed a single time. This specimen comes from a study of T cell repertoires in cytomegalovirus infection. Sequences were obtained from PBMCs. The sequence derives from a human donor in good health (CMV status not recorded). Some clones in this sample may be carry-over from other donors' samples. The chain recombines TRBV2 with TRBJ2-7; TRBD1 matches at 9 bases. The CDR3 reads CASSETGGSYEQYF. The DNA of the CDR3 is TGTGCCAGCAGTGAGACAGGGGGGTCTTACGAGCAGTACTTC.